This is a list of T cell receptor beta chains from one sample in a study of identical twins. Each CDR3 protein gets one entry after TCRdb re-called the 5' RACE reads with MiXCR. The data show around 650,000 distinct CDR3 sequences, about 7.1% seen once. Another study also made use of these data, one on yellow fever vaccine responses in identical twins.

Sequenced input: PBMCs. The receptor set was obtained from a woman between 18 and 30 years old in good health. CDR3s include the opening cysteine and the closing phenylalanine or tryptophan. Each record gives: CDR3 protein, CDR3 DNA, CDR3 length, V gene, clone size, D gene, J gene. D genes are given only for firm matches. Only some rows state a clone size, as once, few, many or a class for expanded clones.

CDR3 protein: CASRGDSGNQPQHF
CDR3 DNA: TGTGCCAGCAGGGGGGATTCGGGCAATCAGCCCCAGCATTTT
CDR3 length: 14
V gene: TRBV2
clone size: NA
D gene: NA
J gene: TRBJ1-5

CDR3 protein: CSARRDNQETQYF
CDR3 DNA: TGCAGTGCCAGAAGGGATAACCAAGAGACCCAGTACTTC
CDR3 length: 13
V gene: TRBV20-1
clone size: many
D gene: NA
J gene: TRBJ2-5

CDR3 protein: CASSQVEGTSGNWETQYF
CDR3 DNA: TGTGCCAGCAGCCAAGTAGAGGGGACTAGCGGCAATTGGGAGACCCAGTACTTC
CDR3 length: 18
V gene: TRBV3-1
clone size: few
D gene: TRBD2
J gene: TRBJ2-5

CDR3 protein: CASSLGRGPSYEQYF
CDR3 DNA: TGTGCCAGCAGTTTAGGCAGGGGGCCATCCTACGAGCAGTACTTC
CDR3 length: 15
V gene: TRBV12-3/TRBV12-4
clone size: many
D gene: TRBD1
J gene: TRBJ2-7

CDR3 protein: CAISAAREGSPLHF
CDR3 DNA: TGTGCCATCAGTGCGGCCAGGGAGGGTTCACCCCTCCACTTT
CDR3 length: 14
V gene: TRBV10-3
clone size: many
D gene: NA
J gene: TRBJ1-6

CDR3 protein: CATSGFSGTSGTYEQYF
CDR3 DNA: TGTGCCACCAGTGGTTTCTCCGGGACTAGCGGGACCTACGAGCAGTACTTC
CDR3 length: 17
V gene: TRBV24-1
clone size: NA
D gene: TRBD2
J gene: TRBJ2-7

CDR3 protein: CASSAGLAGPDGELFF
CDR3 DNA: TGTGCCAGCAGCGCGGGACTAGCGGGCCCTGACGGGGAGCTGTTTTTT
CDR3 length: 16
V gene: TRBV9
clone size: NA
D gene: TRBD2
J gene: TRBJ2-2

CDR3 protein: CACMFVEQFF
CDR3 DNA: TGTGCCTGCATGTTTGTTGAGCAGTTCTTC
CDR3 length: 10
V gene: TRBV6-1
clone size: many
D gene: NA
J gene: TRBJ2-1

CDR3 protein: CASSQDHKNIQYF
CDR3 DNA: TGTGCCAGCAGCCAAGATCACAAAAACATTCAGTACTTC
CDR3 length: 13
V gene: TRBV14
clone size: few
D gene: NA
J gene: TRBJ2-4

CDR3 protein: CASSLSRDRGEKLFF
CDR3 DNA: TGTGCCAGCAGTTTGTCCCGGGACAGAGGAGAAAAACTGTTTTTT
CDR3 length: 15
V gene: TRBV12-3/TRBV12-4
clone size: few
D gene: TRBD1
J gene: TRBJ1-4

CDR3 protein: CASKTQGLNEKLFF
CDR3 DNA: TGTGCCAGCAAAACCCAGGGCCTTAATGAAAAACTGTTTTTT
CDR3 length: 14
V gene: TRBV6-1
clone size: few
D gene: NA
J gene: TRBJ1-4

CDR3 protein: CASSSNRDFPNTGELFF
CDR3 DNA: TGTGCCAGTAGTTCCAACCGGGACTTCCCGAACACCGGGGAGCTGTTTTTT
CDR3 length: 17
V gene: TRBV19
clone size: few
D gene: NA
J gene: TRBJ2-2

CDR3 protein: CASSPDRGNEQFF
CDR3 DNA: TGTGCCAGCAGCCCGGACAGGGGTAATGAGCAGTTCTTC
CDR3 length: 13
V gene: TRBV12-3/TRBV12-4
clone size: many
D gene: TRBD1
J gene: TRBJ2-1

CDR3 protein: CASSFGQGYEQYF
CDR3 DNA: TGTGCCAGCAGCTTCGGACAGGGTTACGAGCAGTACTTC
CDR3 length: 13
V gene: TRBV7-9
clone size: many
D gene: TRBD1
J gene: TRBJ2-7

CDR3 protein: CASSPTGTSSYNEQFF
CDR3 DNA: TGCGCCAGCAGCCCAACCGGGACTAGCTCCTACAATGAGCAGTTCTTC
CDR3 length: 16
V gene: TRBV5-1
clone size: NA
D gene: TRBD2
J gene: TRBJ2-1

CDR3 protein: CASSAGGGADTQYF
CDR3 DNA: TGTGCCAGCAGCGCGGGGGGGGGCGCAGATACGCAGTATTTT
CDR3 length: 14
V gene: TRBV9
clone size: NA
D gene: TRBD2
J gene: TRBJ2-3

CDR3 protein: CASGQETQYF
CDR3 DNA: TGTGCCAGCGGGCAAGAGACCCAGTACTTC
CDR3 length: 10
V gene: TRBV12-3/TRBV12-4
clone size: few
D gene: NA
J gene: TRBJ2-5

CDR3 protein: CSVARVGEKLFF
CDR3 DNA: TGCAGCGTTGCCAGGGTGGGCGAAAAACTGTTTTTT
CDR3 length: 12
V gene: TRBV29-1
clone size: many
D gene: NA
J gene: TRBJ1-4

CDR3 protein: CASTPGLAGAETQYF
CDR3 DNA: TGTGCCAGCACCCCCGGACTAGCGGGGGCAGAGACCCAGTACTTC
CDR3 length: 15
V gene: TRBV12-3/TRBV12-4
clone size: NA
D gene: TRBD2
J gene: TRBJ2-5

CDR3 protein: CASSLKWETQYF
CDR3 DNA: TGTGCCAGCAGTCTAAAGTGGGAGACCCAGTACTTC
CDR3 length: 12
V gene: TRBV3-1
clone size: few
D gene: NA
J gene: TRBJ2-5

CDR3 protein: CRAGLAVGSKEQFF
CDR3 DNA: TGCAGGGCAGGACTAGCGGTGGGCAGTAAAGAGCAGTTCTTC
CDR3 length: 14
V gene: TRBV20-1
clone size: NA
D gene: TRBD2
J gene: TRBJ2-1

CDR3 protein: CASSADSPSYNEQFF
CDR3 DNA: TGCGCCAGCAGCGCTGACTCCCCCTCCTACAATGAGCAGTTCTTC
CDR3 length: 15
V gene: TRBV5-1
clone size: many
D gene: NA
J gene: TRBJ2-1

CDR3 protein: CSVRRDSTGNQPQHF
CDR3 DNA: TGCAGCGTTAGAAGAGACTCGACGGGCAATCAGCCCCAGCATTTT
CDR3 length: 15
V gene: TRBV29-1
clone size: many
D gene: NA
J gene: TRBJ1-5

CDR3 protein: CASSSNRVGYTF
CDR3 DNA: TGTGCCAGCAGCAGCAACAGGGTTGGCTACACCTTC
CDR3 length: 12
V gene: TRBV7-2
clone size: NA
D gene: NA
J gene: TRBJ1-2

CDR3 protein: CSVGGGARTEAFF
CDR3 DNA: TGCAGCGTTGGAGGGGGGGCGAGGACTGAAGCTTTCTTT
CDR3 length: 13
V gene: TRBV29-1
clone size: NA
D gene: NA
J gene: TRBJ1-1

CDR3 protein: CASSQIRDSTEAFF
CDR3 DNA: TGCGCCAGCAGCCAGATCAGGGATAGTACTGAAGCTTTCTTT
CDR3 length: 14
V gene: TRBV4-1
clone size: few
D gene: NA
J gene: TRBJ1-1

CDR3 protein: CATSGHYYNEQFF
CDR3 DNA: TGTGCCACTTCGGGACATTACTACAATGAGCAGTTCTTC
CDR3 length: 13
V gene: TRBV25-1
clone size: many
D gene: NA
J gene: TRBJ2-1

CDR3 protein: CSARPGGSNQPQHF
CDR3 DNA: TGCAGTGCTAGACCAGGGGGAAGCAATCAGCCCCAGCATTTT
CDR3 length: 14
V gene: TRBV20-1
clone size: many
D gene: TRBD1
J gene: TRBJ1-5

CDR3 protein: CASSSGTSGRRTDTQYF
CDR3 DNA: TGTGCCAGCAGTTCCGGGACTAGCGGGAGACGCACAGATACGCAGTATTTT
CDR3 length: 17
V gene: TRBV28
clone size: NA
D gene: TRBD2
J gene: TRBJ2-3

CDR3 protein: CSARAQPNTEAFF
CDR3 DNA: TGCAGTGCTAGAGCGCAGCCGAACACTGAAGCTTTCTTT
CDR3 length: 13
V gene: TRBV20-1
clone size: many
D gene: NA
J gene: TRBJ1-1

CDR3 protein: CASSLQGASGRAVQYF
CDR3 DNA: TGTGCCAGCAGTCTTCAGGGGGCTAGCGGGAGGGCCGTGCAGTACTTC
CDR3 length: 16
V gene: TRBV12-3/TRBV12-4
clone size: many
D gene: TRBD2
J gene: TRBJ2-7

CDR3 protein: CASSWSKLGEQGATDTQYF
CDR3 DNA: TGTGCCAGCAGCTGGAGCAAGTTGGGGGAACAGGGGGCGACAGATACGCAGTATTTT
CDR3 length: 19
V gene: TRBV5-4
clone size: NA
D gene: TRBD1
J gene: TRBJ2-3

CDR3 protein: CASSSRWDRGYQNEQFF
CDR3 DNA: TGCGCCAGCAGCTCGAGGTGGGACAGGGGGTATCAGAATGAGCAGTTCTTC
CDR3 length: 17
V gene: TRBV5-1
clone size: few
D gene: TRBD1
J gene: TRBJ2-1

CDR3 protein: CASSTSSGSSYEQYF
CDR3 DNA: TGTGCCAGCAGCACTTCTAGCGGGAGCTCCTACGAGCAGTACTTC
CDR3 length: 15
V gene: TRBV7-9
clone size: few
D gene: TRBD2
J gene: TRBJ2-7

CDR3 protein: CASSSGLAGGFEQFF
CDR3 DNA: TGTGCCAGCAGCTCGGGACTAGCGGGGGGATTTGAGCAGTTCTTC
CDR3 length: 15
V gene: TRBV12-3/TRBV12-4
clone size: few
D gene: TRBD2
J gene: TRBJ2-1

CDR3 protein: CSARDQGNSPLHF
CDR3 DNA: TGCAGTGCTAGAGATCAGGGGAATTCACCCCTCCACTTT
CDR3 length: 13
V gene: TRBV20-1
clone size: NA
D gene: NA
J gene: TRBJ1-6

CDR3 protein: CASSQLYRMGGGNEQFF
CDR3 DNA: TGTGCCAGCAGCCAACTGTATCGTATGGGGGGGGGCAATGAGCAGTTCTTC
CDR3 length: 17
V gene: TRBV4-2
clone size: NA
D gene: TRBD2
J gene: TRBJ2-1

CDR3 protein: CASSSGQGNDEQFF
CDR3 DNA: TGTGCCAGCAGCTCCGGACAGGGGAACGATGAGCAGTTCTTC
CDR3 length: 14
V gene: TRBV5-8
clone size: few
D gene: TRBD1
J gene: TRBJ2-1

CDR3 protein: CASRLQAINTEAFF
CDR3 DNA: TGTGCCAGCAGGTTACAAGCAATAAACACTGAAGCTTTCTTT
CDR3 length: 14
V gene: TRBV12-3/TRBV12-4
clone size: many
D gene: NA
J gene: TRBJ1-1

CDR3 protein: CASSPGAMNTEAFF
CDR3 DNA: TGCGCCAGCAGCCCCGGAGCCATGAACACTGAAGCTTTCTTT
CDR3 length: 14
V gene: TRBV6-1
clone size: many
D gene: NA
J gene: TRBJ1-1

CDR3 protein: CASSLHGQGGEKLFF
CDR3 DNA: TGTGCCAGCAGCCTTCACGGGCAGGGAGGTGAAAAACTGTTTTTT
CDR3 length: 15
V gene: TRBV12-3/TRBV12-4
clone size: many
D gene: NA
J gene: TRBJ1-4

CDR3 protein: CSARRPSGKYQETQYF
CDR3 DNA: TGCAGTGCTAGAAGGCCTAGCGGGAAGTACCAAGAGACCCAGTACTTC
CDR3 length: 16
V gene: TRBV20-1
clone size: few
D gene: TRBD2
J gene: TRBJ2-5

CDR3 protein: CSVATLTVAQYF
CDR3 DNA: TGCAGTGTCGCTACCCTTACAGTTGCGCAGTATTTT
CDR3 length: 12
V gene: TRBV20-1
clone size: few
D gene: NA
J gene: TRBJ2-3

CDR3 protein: CASSLMGSAVDEQFF
CDR3 DNA: TGTGCCAGCAGTCTTATGGGGTCAGCCGTCGATGAGCAGTTCTTC
CDR3 length: 15
V gene: TRBV2
clone size: few
D gene: NA
J gene: TRBJ2-1

CDR3 protein: CASSLGASGTNTGELFF
CDR3 DNA: TGTGCCAGCAGCCTGGGGGCTAGCGGCACGAACACCGGGGAGCTGTTTTTT
CDR3 length: 17
V gene: TRBV7-3
clone size: many
D gene: NA
J gene: TRBJ2-2

CDR3 protein: CASSLEGPPWTNTEAFF
CDR3 DNA: TGTGCCAGCAGTTTAGAAGGGCCTCCCTGGACGAACACTGAAGCTTTCTTT
CDR3 length: 17
V gene: TRBV12-3/TRBV12-4
clone size: many
D gene: NA
J gene: TRBJ1-1

CDR3 protein: CASRKDSYEQYF
CDR3 DNA: TGCGCCAGTCGAAAGGACTCCTACGAGCAGTACTTC
CDR3 length: 12
V gene: TRBV5-1
clone size: few
D gene: NA
J gene: TRBJ2-7

CDR3 protein: CSVRPGQPYYEQYF
CDR3 DNA: TGCAGCGTTCGACCGGGACAGCCGTACTACGAGCAGTACTTC
CDR3 length: 14
V gene: TRBV29-1
clone size: many
D gene: TRBD1
J gene: TRBJ2-7

CDR3 protein: CASTRAGGDEQYF
CDR3 DNA: TGTGCCAGCACCCGGGCGGGAGGCGACGAGCAGTACTTC
CDR3 length: 13
V gene: TRBV2
clone size: NA
D gene: TRBD2
J gene: TRBJ2-7

CDR3 protein: CASSLDTAGRSSGYTF
CDR3 DNA: TGTGCCAGCAGTTTAGATACGGCAGGAAGGTCCTCTGGCTACACCTTC
CDR3 length: 16
V gene: TRBV12-3/TRBV12-4
clone size: NA
D gene: NA
J gene: TRBJ1-2

CDR3 protein: CASSLTSGGASTGELFF
CDR3 DNA: TGCGCCAGCAGCTTGACTAGCGGGGGGGCCTCCACCGGGGAGCTGTTTTTT
CDR3 length: 17
V gene: TRBV5-1
clone size: NA
D gene: TRBD2
J gene: TRBJ2-2